This T cell receptor (beta chain) appears in the sequencing data of a study of blood T cell repertoires in COVID-19. Whole-study context: Nucleic acid was either cDNA or gDNA, and it came from T cells, B-cell-depleted T cells, or PBMCs.

The authors' processing: Estimation of nucleated cell counts was performed using reference gene primer amplification. Repertoires were generated with immunoSEQ multiplex PCR, while TCRdb's copy carries only in-frame clones and drops some. The V and J calls and clone size are taken from that table; D and trimming were inferred from the DNA. The top ten hold roughly 17% of the sample, which has about 130,000 clones, about four fifths seen once. Germline CDR1 and CDR2: KGHDR and SFDVKD. CDR3 length: 14 amino acids. The V segment lost 9 bases and the J segment 1 base; nucleotides outside the gene matches: 1.

The clonotype was recovered from a woman in her 50s with acute or convalescent COVID-19. The sequencing input was peripheral blood. This chain joins TRBV24-1 and TRBJ2-1; 11 nucleotides match TRBD1. The CDR3 loop reads CATRDRGSYNEQFF. The CDR3 coding sequence is TGTGCCACCCGGGACAGGGGGTCCTACAATGAGCAGTTCTTC.